Below are 3 T cell receptor beta chains sequenced from a single sample in a study of T cells in Graves' hyperthyroidism and ophthalmopathy. Amplified regions were TCR beta CDR3 sequences from RNA transcripts. Using the HTBI primer set, a first-round RT-PCR was run on the TCR CDR3. TCRdb redid the calling of the multiplex PCR reads with MiXCR, one entry per CDR3 protein. Of about 360,000 distinct CDR3 sequences listed, approximately 20% are singletons. Sequencing was done on a sample of blood. These receptors were taken from a woman aged 18 to 35 with Graves' hyperthyroidism.

Many counts were recorded for this clonotype. V and J are TRBV10-3 and TRBJ2-2, with no clear D. Per germline, CDR1 ENHRY and CDR2 SYGVKD. V was shortened by 10 bases and J by 0 bases, with 9 bases between the two germline ends. CDR3 length: 13 residues. Here the CDR3 reads CANKPANTGELFF. The DNA of the CDR3 is TGTGCCAACAAGCCAGCGAACACCGGGGAGCTGTTTTTT.

This clonotype was counted between two and nine times. A read error is possible here, since a much larger clone lies one base away. Here the CDR3 omits its conserved ending phenylalanine or tryptophan, so a read error is the likely source. The chain recombines TRBV10-3 with TRBJ2-7, with 11 nucleotides matching TRBD2. V shed 0 bases and J 0 bases; nucleotides not matched to a gene: 4. Germline-derived CDR1 and CDR2 are ENHRY and SYGVKD. The CDR3 covers 17 residues. CDR3 residues: CAISESGLAGGSYEQYY. In DNA form, the CDR3 reads TGTGCCATCAGTGAGTCGGGTCTAGCGGGGGGCTCCTACGAGCAGTACTAC.

In its sample, this clonotype was seen many times. The chain carries TRBV27 and TRBJ2-2; D remains ambiguous. Per the germline V gene, CDR1 is MNHEY and CDR2 is SMNVEV (reference sequence). Between the trimmed V and J ends, which lost 5 bases and 6 bases, there was a span of 13 bases. The CDR3 runs to 14 residues. Here the CDR3 DNA reads TGTGCCAGCAGTGGGATCTCTAGGGCCGGGGAGCTGTTTTTT. This translates into CASSGISRAGELFF.